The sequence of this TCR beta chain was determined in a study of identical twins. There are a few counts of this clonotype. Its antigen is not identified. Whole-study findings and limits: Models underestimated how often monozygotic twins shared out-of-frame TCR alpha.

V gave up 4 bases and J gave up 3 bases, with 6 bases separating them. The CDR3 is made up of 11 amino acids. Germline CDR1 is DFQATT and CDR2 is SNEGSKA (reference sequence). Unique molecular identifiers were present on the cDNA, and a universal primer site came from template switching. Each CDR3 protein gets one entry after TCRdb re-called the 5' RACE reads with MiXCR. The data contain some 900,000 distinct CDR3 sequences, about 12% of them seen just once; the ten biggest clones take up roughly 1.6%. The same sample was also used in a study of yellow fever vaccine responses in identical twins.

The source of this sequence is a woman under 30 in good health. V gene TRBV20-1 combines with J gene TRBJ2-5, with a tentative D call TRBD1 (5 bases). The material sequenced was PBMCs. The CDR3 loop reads CSAKGEETQYF. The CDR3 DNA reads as TGCAGTGCTAAAGGGGAAGAGACCCAGTACTTC.